This TCR beta chain was obtained from a study of cytomegalovirus exposure and HLA in healthy donors. Concerning this clone: Its antigen is undetermined.

Each donor was nominally healthy when sampled (though unrecorded immune exposures were likely). Whole-study results and caveats: Later findings reportedly placed an Asian-associated ancestry cluster below the approximately 670-donor mean for N-insertions. Cytomegalovirus association was listed for 150 to 200 TCR beta chains. The authors later found TCR association rates varying by HLA locus, with DRB1 most and HLA-C fewest.

There are 15 residues in the CDR3. V lost 5 bases, J lost 4 bases, and 6 bases stayed unmatched. Looked up from germline, CDR1 is SGHTA and CDR2 is FQGNSA. Primers included in the PCR were 60 Vbeta and 13 Jbeta primers. Profiling relied on immunoSEQ multiplex PCR, and the TCRdb table lists in-frame clones only, not all of them. Found here are about 120,000 clones, 83% of them singletons; the top ten hold approximately 3.8%. The TCR comes from a woman in her thirties or forties in good health and CMV-seropositive. The chain is built from TRBV7-2 and TRBJ2-1, with 9 bases lining up with TRBD2. The sequenced material came from PBMCs. The CDR3 sequence: CASSLGTSFYNEQFF. CDR3 sequence (DNA): TGTGCCAGCAGCCTCGGGACTAGCTTTTACAATGAGCAGTTCTTC.